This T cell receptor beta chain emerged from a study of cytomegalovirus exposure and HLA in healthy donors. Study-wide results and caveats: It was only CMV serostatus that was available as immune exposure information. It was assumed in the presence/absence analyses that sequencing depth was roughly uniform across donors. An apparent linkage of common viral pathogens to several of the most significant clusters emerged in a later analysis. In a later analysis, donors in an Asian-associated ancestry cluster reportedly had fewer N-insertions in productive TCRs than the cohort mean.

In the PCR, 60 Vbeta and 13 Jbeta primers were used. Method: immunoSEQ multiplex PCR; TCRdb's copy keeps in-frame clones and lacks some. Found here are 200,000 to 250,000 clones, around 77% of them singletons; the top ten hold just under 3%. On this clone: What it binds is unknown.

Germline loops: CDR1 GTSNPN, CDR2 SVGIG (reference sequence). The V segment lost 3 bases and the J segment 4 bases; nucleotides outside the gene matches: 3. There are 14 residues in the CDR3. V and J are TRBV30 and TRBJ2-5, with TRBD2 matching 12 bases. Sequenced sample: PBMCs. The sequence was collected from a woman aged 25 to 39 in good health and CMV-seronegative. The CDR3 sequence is CAWRLAGGPETQYF. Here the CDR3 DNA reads TGTGCCTGGAGACTAGCGGGGGGCCCAGAGACCCAGTACTTC.